These 25 T cell receptor beta chains were sequenced from one sample in a study of PD-L1 blockade in urothelial cancer. Repertoires were generated with immunoSEQ multiplex PCR, while TCRdb's copy carries only in-frame clones and drops some. This sample has tens of thousands of clones, with 84% found just once. The time point denotes: pretreatment peripheral blood. The sequenced sample was PBMCs, obtained around atezolizumab (anti-PD-L1) treatment. Receptors were obtained from a woman in her seventies with urothelial cancer.

This rearrangement joins TRBV29-1 to TRBJ2-1, with D perhaps TRBD2 (6 bases). There are 15 residues in the CDR3. Germline V lookup: CDR1 SQVTM, CDR2 ANQGSEA. Trimming stripped 0 bases from V and 2 bases from J, with 11 bases between. CDR3 nucleotides: TGCAGCGTTGAAGAGGGGGGACGGACCTACAATGAGCAGTTCTTC. This gives the protein CSVEEGGRTYNEQFF.

V gene TRBV18 combines with J gene TRBJ1-2; D call uncertain. The CDR3 extends over 14 amino acids. V was shortened by 6 bases and J by 4 bases, with 15 bases between the two germline ends. Germline values: CDR1 KGHSH, CDR2 LQKENI. CDR3 amino acids: CASSQTDGGYGYTF. In DNA, the CDR3 is TGTGCCAGCTCGCAGACCGACGGAGGCTATGGCTACACCTTC.

This chain uses TRBV28 with TRBJ1-2; D not certain. CDR1 and CDR2 (germline): MDHEN, SYDVKM. V lost 5 bases and J 5 bases, leaving 15 bases between the germline ends. The CDR3 extends over 14 amino acids. In DNA, the CDR3 is TGTGCCAGCAGTCCGGGAGAAACCATTTATGGCTACACCTTC. Protein product: CASSPGETIYGYTF.

To note about this clone: At one end, the junction sequence differs from germline, possibly due to a read error. CDR3 sequence: CVSSLSGKRENF. Here the CDR3 DNA reads TGTGTCAGCAGTTTATCGGGGAAGCGGGAGAACTTC. The V call is TRBV28, the J call TRBJ2-7; 8 positions agree with TRBD2. The CDR3 is 12 residues long. Germline assignment: CDR1 MDHEN and CDR2 SYDVKM.

V gene TRBV7-8 combines with J gene TRBJ2-7; possibly TRBD2 for D (7 bases). This CDR3 contains 15 residues. The germline V gene encodes CDR1 SGHVS and CDR2 FQNEAQ. V was clipped by 0 bases and J by 4 bases, with 13 bases between them. CDR3 nucleotides: TGTGCCAGCAGCTTAGCGGGGGGGCGGTCTTACGAGCAGTACTTC. This codes for CASSLAGGRSYEQYF.

This sequence joins TRBV4-1 and TRBJ1-4; 10 bases match TRBD1. The germline V gene encodes CDR1 MGHRA and CDR2 YSYEKL. CDR3 length: 15 amino acids. V lost 5 bases and J lost 8; bases outside the gene matches: 8. CDR3 amino acids: CASSDPDRGGEKLFF. CDR3 coding DNA: TGCGCCAGCAGCGACCCGGACAGGGGGGGGGAAAAACTGTTTTTT.

This clone came up once. The chain carries TRBV21-1 and TRBJ2-3; the tabulated D call, TRBD2, remains unverified against the DNA. TRBV21-1 is a pseudogene segment. The CDR3 is 16 residues long. DNA of the CDR3: TGTGCCAGCAGCAAAGGGCGGGAGCTGGGCACAGATACGCAGTATTTT. Translated, it gives CASSKGRELGTDTQYF.

V and J are TRBV30 and TRBJ2-5, with 8 positions matching TRBD2. The CDR3 runs 13 residues. V shed 3 bases and J 5 bases; nucleotides not matched to a gene: 5. Germline lookup yields CDR1 GTSNPN and CDR2 SVGIG (reference sequence). Here the CDR3 reads CAWSWTSSETQYF. The CDR3 coding sequence is TGTGCCTGGAGCTGGACTAGCTCCGAGACCCAGTACTTC.

The V gene is TRBV11-1, the J gene TRBJ2-7; 8 nucleotides match TRBD2. Germline lookup yields CDR1 SGHAT and CDR2 FQDESV (reference sequence). Trimming took 4 bases from V and 5 from J; bases not matched to a gene: 7. The CDR3 is 14 amino acids. The CDR3 loop reads CASSSRTAGDEQYF. CDR3 sequence (DNA): TGTGCCAGCAGCTCACGAACAGCGGGGGACGAGCAGTACTTC. Full variable domain (outside the CDR3, taken from reference TRBV11-1 and TRBJ2-7): EAEVAQSPRYKITEKSQAVAFWCDPISGHATLYWYRQILGQGPELLVQFQDESVVDDSQLPKDRFSAERLKGVDSTLKIQPAELGDSAMYLCASSSRTAGDEQYFGPGTRLTVT.

The chain couples TRBV5-1 to TRBJ2-3; 7 bases map to TRBD1. This CDR3 region has 16 residues. The trim removed 0 bases at V and 1 base at J, leaving 5 bases unmatched. The germline V gene has CDR1 SGHRS and CDR2 YFSETQ. The CDR3 region has the DNA TGCGCCAGCAGCTTGGCCATAGGGGGCGGCACAGATACGCAGTATTTT. It codes for CASSLAIGGGTDTQYF.

The rearrangement uses TRBV28 and TRBJ1-4, with 9 bases fitting TRBD1. J lost 7 bases, V lost 3 bases, and 3 bases had no gene match. The germline CDR1 and CDR2 sequences are MDHEN and SYDVKM. This CDR3 is built from 14 residues. CDR3 DNA: TGTGCCAGCAGTTTTGGGACAGGGCGTGAAAAACTGTTTTTT. Amino acids: CASSFGTGREKLFF. Using reference TRBV28 and TRBJ1-4 for the parts outside the CDR3, the full variable domain is DVKVTQSSRYLVKRTGEKVFLECVQDMDHENMFWYRQDPGLGLRLIYFSYDVKMKEKGDIPEGYSVSREKKERFSLILESASTNQTSMYLCASSFGTGREKLFFGSGTQLSVL.

The chain couples TRBV28 to TRBJ2-7, with 9 bases aligning to TRBD2. The CDR3 runs 15 residues. Trimming at V came to 3 bases and at J to 0 bases, leaving 3 bases not matched to a gene. Germline V gene sequence: CDR1 MDHEN, CDR2 SYDVKM. The CDR3 region is CASSLLAGSSYEQYF. The DNA for the CDR3 is TGTGCCAGCAGTTTGCTAGCGGGGAGCTCCTACGAGCAGTACTTC.

The gene calls are TRBV6-5 and TRBJ2-7; 10 nucleotides align to TRBD2. After removal of 5 bases from V and 6 bases from J, the junction contained 10 bases not matched to a gene. CDR1 is MNHEY, CDR2 SVGAGI, per germline. CDR3 length: 15 residues. The CDR3 region has the DNA TGTGCCAGCAGTACGATCAGCGGGGGGGTCGGCGAGCAGTACTTC. It specifies CASSTISGGVGEQYF.

The table lists this clone with a few counts. The chain links TRBV19 to TRBJ1-5, with D possibly TRBD1 on 5 matching bases. Trimming left V 0 bases short and J 7 bases short, with 16 bases between. The CDR3 runs to 16 residues. Germline CDR1 is LNHDA and CDR2 is SQIVND (reference sequence). In DNA, the CDR3 is TGTGCCAGTAGTATAGAGGCCGGACACGGGGGACAGCCCCAGCATTTT. The encoded protein is CASSIEAGHGGQPQHF.

The chain combines TRBV11-2 with TRBJ1-1; D is perhaps TRBD1 (6 bases). The germline gives CDR1 SGHAT, CDR2 FQNNGV. The length of the CDR3 is 16 residues. V lost 1 base, J lost 4 bases, and 16 bases lay in between. CDR3 bases: TGTGCCAGCAGCTTAGGCCGGGTTAGGGGGTTCACTGAAGCTTTCTTT. This sequence encodes CASSLGRVRGFTEAFF.

J is TRBJ2-3 and V is TRBV30; a possible D gene is TRBD2 (6 bases). V lost 8 bases, J lost 0 bases, and 12 bases lay in between. Germline CDR1 is GTSNPN and CDR2 is SVGIG (reference sequence). This CDR3 is 13 amino acids long. This chain's CDR3 is CAHGDSSTDTQYF. CDR3 nucleotides: TGTGCCCACGGGGACTCTAGCACAGATACGCAGTATTTT.

The V call is TRBV4-2, the J call TRBJ2-7; no clear D. Germline CDR1 and CDR2: LGHNA and YNFKEQ. This CDR3 has 17 amino acids. The ends were cut back, 0 bases at V and 2 bases at J, with 17 bases in the middle. The CDR3 nucleotides are TGTGCCAGCAGCCAAGATATCTCGAGGTCTAGAACCTACGAGCAGTACTTC. This codes for CASSQDISRSRTYEQYF.

The sample holds one count of this clone. This chain joins TRBV18 and TRBJ2-1, with 10 bases that match TRBD2. The V and J ends lost 3 bases and 9 bases, in that order; junction bases with no gene match: 11. CDR1 KGHSH and CDR2 LQKENI come from the germline V gene. This CDR3 region has 16 residues. CDR3 nucleotides: TGTGCCAGCTCACCCGCGTGGAGCGGGAGGGTCAGTGAGCAGTTCTTC. Translating it yields CASSPAWSGRVSEQFF.

The V and J genes are TRBV5-1 and TRBJ1-1; D gene uncertain. There are 16 residues in the CDR3. The germline CDR1 and CDR2 sequences are SGHRS and YFSETQ. Trimming stripped 5 bases from V and 1 base from J, with 18 bases between. The chain's CDR3 is CASREIFAGGNTEAFF. Here the CDR3 DNA reads TGCGCCAGCAGAGAGATCTTTGCCGGAGGGAACACTGAAGCTTTCTTT.

This clone appeared a single time. The V and J genes are TRBV4-3 and TRBJ1-5; weak D call: TRBD1 (5 bases). Trimming cost V 2 bases and J 3 bases, with 17 bases left between them. The CDR3 has 17 residues. Germline-derived CDR1 and CDR2 are LGHNA and YSLEER. The CDR3, as DNA: TGCGCCAGCAGCCAACCTAAGGGGAACCCCACCAATCAGCCCCAGCATTTT. This translates into CASSQPKGNPTNQPQHF.

This clone was detected ten times or more. Other DNA sequences within the sample encode an identical CDR3. The V gene is TRBV6-5, the J gene TRBJ2-7, with 9 bases that match TRBD2. Trimming took 2 bases from V and 0 from J; bases not matched to a gene: 2. There are 15 residues in the CDR3. In germline, CDR1 is MNHEY, CDR2 SVGAGI. The CDR3 protein is CASSYRRGGSYEQYF. In DNA, the CDR3 is TGTGCCAGCAGTTACAGGCGGGGGGGCTCCTACGAGCAGTACTTC.

J is TRBJ1-5 and V is TRBV7-2, with D possibly being TRBD1 (6 bases). Deletions cut 1 base from V and 2 bases from J, with 9 bases between. The CDR3 covers 15 residues. CDR1 and CDR2 from the germline V gene are SGHTA and FQGNSA. DNA of the CDR3: TGTGCCAGCAGCTTAGTAGCAGGGGGCAATCAGCCCCAGCATTTT. This codes for CASSLVAGGNQPQHF.

CDR3 sequence: CASKRSDRAYEQYF. CDR3 sequence (DNA): TGTGCCAGCAAAAGGTCGGACAGGGCCTACGAGCAGTACTTC. The V and J genes are TRBV6-1 and TRBJ2-7; 8 bases line up with TRBD1. Trimming took 7 bases from V and 2 from J; bases not matched to a gene: 7. Germline CDR1 MNHNS, CDR2 SASEGT. The CDR3 has 14 residues.

Here the CDR3 DNA reads TGTGCCAGCACTACCTGGGGGGAGCTGTTTTTT. This translates into CASTTWGELFF. This sequence joins TRBV5-8 and TRBJ2-2, with no clear D. Trimming shortened V by 6 bases and J by 8 bases, and 8 bases separated the two germline ends. This CDR3 comprises 11 residues. Looked up from germline, CDR1 is SGHTS and CDR2 is YDEGEE.

The rearrangement links TRBV11-2 to TRBJ2-6; no reliable D call. Trimming removed 1 base at V and 0 bases at J, with 4 bases between. This CDR3 comprises 15 residues. Germline V gene lookup returns CDR1 SGHAT and CDR2 FQNNGV. The CDR3 region has the DNA TGTGCCAGCAGCTTAGGGAGCTCTGGGGCCAACGTCCTGACTTTC. It translates to CASSLGSSGANVLTF. The variable domain in full, with the rest retrieved from reference TRBV11-2 and TRBJ2-6, is EAGVAQSPRYKIIEKRQSVAFWCNPISGHATLYWYQQILGQGPKLLIQFQNNGVVDDSQLPKDRFSAERLKGVDSTLKIQPAKLEDSAVYLCASSLGSSGANVLTFGAGSRLTVL.